The clone carrying this T cell receptor beta chain was seen many times. The target antigen is unknown. In the study's own analysis: The distant-metastasis classifier for papillary thyroid cancer was built from CDR3 differences across clinicopathological groups. TCRdb re-called the PCR reads with MiXCR. The V and J calls follow TCRdb's processing rather than the paper's. The table records roughly 63,000 clones, around 15% of them present only once. Thyroid surgery had not been preceded by any treatment in any patient. Trimming took off 0 bases at V and 4 bases at J, with 2 bases between the two ends. CDR3 length: 12 amino acids. Germline CDR1 reads SGHDT; CDR2 reads YYEEEE. The data were obtained in a study of metastatic and nonmetastatic thyroid tumors. The wider study: From malignant and benign thyroid patients, repertoires in blood and in tumor or nodule tissue were compared. Overall study results and limits: The reported finding was significantly higher TCR beta diversity in malignant thyroid tumors relative to benign nodules, in blood and tumor.

The rearrangement joins TRBV5-6 to TRBJ1-3; D is unclear. The sequencing sample was made of blood. The receptor was isolated from a male donor with papillary thyroid cancer or a benign thyroid nodule (not recorded which). Some clones in this sample may be carry-over from other donors' samples. As DNA, the CDR3 is TGTGCCAGCAGCTTGGGAGGAAACACCATATATTTT. Protein: CASSLGGNTIYF.